The 17 T cell receptor beta chains below come from one sample, sequenced in a study of shared clonotypes between healthy human individuals (dated by TCRdb to about 2020). Libraries were made using the immunoSEQ multiplex PCR assay. This immuneACCESS table, as held by TCRdb, lists in-frame sequences with V and J called but not all clones. Of the missing ones, under half trace to an unresolved V gene in checked studies; the others have no known cause. The sample data list roughly 500,000 clones, and 90% to 96% of these were observed just once. The biggest ten clones account for approximately 0.06% of the sample. The sample taken for sequencing was naive CD4+ T cells sorted from blood. The intended sense of this specimen's cell subset or site label: CD45RA+ positively selected. The origin of the receptors is a woman aged 25 to 39 in good health.

This sequence joins TRBV11-2 and TRBJ2-7, with a weak D call TRBD1 (6 bases). Germline V gene data show CDR1 as SGHAT and CDR2 as FQNNGV. CDR3 length: 12 residues. Trimming stripped 5 bases from V and 3 bases from J, with 8 bases between. The CDR3: CASSLDSYEQYF. The DNA for the CDR3 is TGTGCCAGCAGCCTGGACAGCTACGAGCAGTACTTC.

J is TRBJ2-7 and V is TRBV19; 8 bases align to TRBD1. V lost 7 bases and J lost 2; bases outside the gene matches: 4. CDR1 LNHDA and CDR2 SQIVND come from the germline V gene (reference sequence). The CDR3 runs to 13 residues. CDR3 region: CASNRGSPYEQYF. CDR3 nucleotide sequence: TGTGCCAGTAACAGGGGGAGTCCCTACGAGCAGTACTTC.

The genes are TRBV19 and TRBJ2-1; 7 bases are shared with TRBD2. Per germline, CDR1 LNHDA and CDR2 SQIVND (reference sequence). The ends lost 6 bases at V and 5 bases at J; junction bases unmatched: 7. The CDR3 is 14 amino acids. The CDR3 sequence is CASRPAGINNEQFF. The CDR3 DNA sequence: TGTGCCAGTAGACCAGCGGGGATAAACAATGAGCAGTTCTTC.

The CDR3 DNA sequence: TGTGCCAGCAGCCCCTTGGGAGCGGGATATGGCAATGAGCAGTTCTTC. Encoded protein: CASSPLGAGYGNEQFF. V and J are TRBV7-9 and TRBJ2-1, with 7 bases matching TRBD2. Germline lookup yields CDR1 SEHNR and CDR2 FQNEAQ (reference sequence). J gave up 6 bases and V 5 bases, and 13 bases lay outside the gene matches. The CDR3 spans 16 residues.

The chain has TRBV2 and TRBJ2-1; 10 bases line up with TRBD2. Germline V gene data show CDR1 as SNHLY and CDR2 as FYNNEI. The CDR3 is 18 residues long. Unmatched junction bases numbered 10, after V lost 4 bases and J lost 1 base. Here the CDR3 DNA reads TGTGCCAGCAGTGGTTCGAAGCGGGAGGGCCGGTCCTACAATGAGCAGTTCTTC. Residues: CASSGSKREGRSYNEQFF.

This clone was counted a single time. The gene calls are TRBV7-9 and TRBJ2-5; 15 bases align to TRBD2. The J call is doubtful: the DNA matches TRBJ2-7 better. The CDR3 runs to 16 residues. Germline V lookup: CDR1 SEHNR, CDR2 FQNEAQ (reference sequence). The CDR3 region has the DNA TGTGCCAGCAGCCCTCGGACTAGCGGGAGGGCTTACGAGCAGTACTTC. Translation gives CASSPRTSGRAYEQYF.

This chain connects TRBV4-1 to TRBJ1-5; no reliable D call. CDR3 length equals 19 residues. V dropped 2 bases and J dropped 5 bases, with 25 bases sitting between them. Germline values: CDR1 MGHRA, CDR2 YSYEKL. CDR3 sequence reads: CASSQLEPISGGKDQPQHF. CDR3 DNA sequence: TGCGCCAGCAGCCAACTTGAACCCATCTCAGGTGGCAAAGATCAGCCCCAGCATTTT.

The J gene is TRBJ1-2, the V gene TRBV5-6; D uncertain. This CDR3 contains 15 residues. From germline, CDR1 is SGHDT and CDR2 YYEEEE. With 1 base removed from V and 3 bases from J, the gap between germline ends came to 13 bases. The CDR3 reads CASSLSVTADYGYTF. The CDR3 DNA sequence: TGTGCCAGCAGCTTGTCGGTAACGGCGGACTATGGCTACACCTTC.

The chain carries TRBV5-1 and TRBJ2-1; tentatively, D is TRBD1 or TRBD2 (5 bases each). This CDR3 is 14 amino acids long. Germline-derived CDR1 and CDR2 are SGHRS and YFSETQ. The V and J ends lost 4 bases and 9 bases respectively, with 17 bases between them. The DNA of the CDR3 is TGCGCCAGCAGCGACCGGGACCCTACACGTGAGCAGTTCTTC. This codes for CASSDRDPTREQFF.

The J gene is TRBJ2-5, the V gene TRBV18; a possible D gene is TRBD1 (5 bases). The ends were cut back, 0 bases at V and 5 bases at J, with 13 bases in the middle. Germline CDR1 reads KGHSH; CDR2 reads LQKENI. CDR3 length: 15 amino acids. CDR3 DNA: TGTGCCAGCTCACCACCGGGCCAGGGTGGGGAGACCCAGTACTTC. Protein: CASSPPGQGGETQYF.

This clone was recorded only once. The V call is TRBV5-1, the J call TRBJ2-1; no firm D call. CDR1 and CDR2 from the germline V gene are SGHRS and YFSETQ. Trimming shortened V by 6 bases and J by 0 bases, and 7 bases separated the two germline ends. The CDR3 is made up of 13 amino acids. The CDR3 DNA is TGCGCCAGCAAGGTAGCCTCCTACAATGAGCAGTTCTTC. Its protein is CASKVASYNEQFF.

The chain employs TRBV6-1 and TRBJ1-5; no reliable D call. Trimming cost V 8 bases and J 2 bases, with 7 bases left between them. The germline V gene encodes CDR1 MNHNS and CDR2 SASEGT. CDR3 size: 12 residues. The CDR3 DNA is TGTGCCAGCCATGGGGGCAATCAGCCCCAGCATTTT. Encoded protein: CASHGGNQPQHF.

The genes are TRBV28 and TRBJ1-6, with 8 bases fitting TRBD1. V trimming: 6 bases; J trimming: 8 bases; junction bases outside the gene matches: 6. The CDR3 covers 14 residues. Germline assignment: CDR1 MDHEN and CDR2 SYDVKM. This CDR3 is CASSNDRGYSPLHF. In DNA form, the CDR3 reads TGTGCCAGCAGCAACGACAGGGGATATTCACCCCTCCACTTT.

As concerns this clone: One end of the junction is discordant with germline, which a read error may explain. V is TRBV28 and J is TRBJ2-7; 8 nucleotides agree with TRBD1. Germline V CDR1 and CDR2: MDHEN, SYDVKM. There are 15 residues in the CDR3. The CDR3 spells CASSLSAGGARETLF. CDR3 in DNA: TGTGCCAGCAGTTTGTCCGCAGGGGGCGCGAGAGAAACGTTGTTC.

This clone was found once. The V call is TRBV7-9, the J call TRBJ2-5; TRBD2 agrees at 14 bases. With the DNA end fitting TRBJ2-7 better, the J assignment may be wrong. CDR3 length equals 17 residues. Germline V lookup: CDR1 SEHNR, CDR2 FQNEAQ (reference sequence). CDR3 in amino acids: CASSPGTSGRSRNEQYF. Here the CDR3 DNA reads TGTGCCAGCAGCCCCGGGACTAGCGGGAGAAGTCGTAACGAGCAGTACTTC.

The genes are TRBV5-1 and TRBJ1-4; D gene unclear. V lost 1 base, J lost 6 bases, and 13 bases lay in between. The CDR3 extends over 15 amino acids. Germline CDR1 SGHRS, CDR2 YFSETQ. CDR3 nucleotides: TGCGCCAGCAGCTTGACGAAAAACCCTGATGAAAAACTGTTTTTT. Translating it yields CASSLTKNPDEKLFF.

This clone has a single count. V usage is TRBV19 and J usage is TRBJ2-2; tentatively, D is TRBD1 (6 bases). V was shortened by 5 bases and J by 2 bases, with 12 bases between the two germline ends. CDR1 and CDR2 from the germline V gene are LNHDA and SQIVND (reference sequence). The CDR3 is made up of 15 amino acids. The CDR3 DNA sequence: TGTGCCAGTAGTCTAGGCAGGGGAAACACCGGGGAGCTGTTTTTT. The encoded protein is CASSLGRGNTGELFF.